The text below deals with one T cell receptor beta chain. Its target is unknown. PCR was performed using 60 Vbeta and 13 Jbeta primers. Profiled with immunoSEQ multiplex PCR; TCRdb holds only in-frame clones, not every one. The table lists roughly 230,000 clones, more than 70% of them singletons. CDR3 length: 14 residues. V gave up 5 bases and J gave up 6 bases, with 13 bases separating them. Germline V gene lookup returns CDR1 LNHDA and CDR2 SQIVND (reference sequence). This specimen comes from a study of cytomegalovirus exposure and HLA in healthy donors. Study details: Out of about 360 genotyped donors, around 80% belonged to the Caucasian-associated ancestry cluster. The study, taken as a whole, reports: Researchers left out some V segments, among them TRBV6-2 and TRBV6-3, as indistinguishable.

The clonotype originates from a boy younger than 18 in good health and CMV-seronegative. The sequencing sample was made of PBMCs. V gene TRBV19 combines with J gene TRBJ2-2; possible D gene TRBD2, 6 bases. The CDR3, as DNA: TGTGCCAGTAGTCCGGTAGGAGGGGCCGGGGAGCTGTTTTTT. It translates to CASSPVGGAGELFF.